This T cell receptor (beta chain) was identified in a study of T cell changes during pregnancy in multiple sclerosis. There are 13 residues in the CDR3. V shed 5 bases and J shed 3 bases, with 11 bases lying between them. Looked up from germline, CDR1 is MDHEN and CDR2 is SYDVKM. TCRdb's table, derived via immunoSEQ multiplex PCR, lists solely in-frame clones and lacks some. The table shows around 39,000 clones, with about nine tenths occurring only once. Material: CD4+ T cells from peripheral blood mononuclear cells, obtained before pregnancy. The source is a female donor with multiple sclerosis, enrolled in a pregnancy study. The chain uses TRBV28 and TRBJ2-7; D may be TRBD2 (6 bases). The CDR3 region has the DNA TGTGCCAGCAGTCGCCGACTAGACTACGAGCAGTACTTC. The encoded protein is CASSRRLDYEQYF.